The clone carrying this T cell receptor beta chain occurred a few times. Authors' data handling: Researchers report that nucleated cell counts were estimated from reference gene primer amplification. The assay was immunoSEQ multiplex PCR, and TCRdb's table has in-frame clones only and misses some. The V and J calls and clone size come from that table; D and trimming were worked out from the DNA. Among 90,000 to 120,000 clones listed, approximately 83% were seen once. These data are taken from a study of blood T cell repertoires in COVID-19. Study summary: Acute and convalescent COVID-19 samples came from the United States, Italy and Spain. Sample material is recorded as cDNA or gDNA derived from T cells, B-cell-depleted T cells, or PBMCs.

What was sequenced was peripheral blood. This receptor was taken from a woman aged 65 to 85 with acute or convalescent COVID-19.

CDR3 in DNA: TGTGCCAGCAGTCATTATCCACAGGAAAAACTGTTTTTT. It specifies CASSHYPQEKLFF. The chain has TRBV6-5 and TRBJ1-4; D is unresolved. The ends were cut back, 5 bases at V and 8 bases at J, with 12 bases in the middle. The CDR3 is 13 amino acids. The germline V gene encodes CDR1 MNHEY and CDR2 SVGAGI.